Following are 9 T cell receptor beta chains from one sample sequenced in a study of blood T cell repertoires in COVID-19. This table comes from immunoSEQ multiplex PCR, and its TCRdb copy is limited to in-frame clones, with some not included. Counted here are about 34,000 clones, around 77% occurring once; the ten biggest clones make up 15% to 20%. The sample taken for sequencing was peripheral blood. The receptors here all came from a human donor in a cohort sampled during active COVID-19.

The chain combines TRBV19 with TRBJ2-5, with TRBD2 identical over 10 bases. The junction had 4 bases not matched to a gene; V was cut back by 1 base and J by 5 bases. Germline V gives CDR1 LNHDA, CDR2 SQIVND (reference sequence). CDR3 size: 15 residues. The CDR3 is CASSIGSGRWETQYF. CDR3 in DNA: TGTGCCAGTAGTATAGGTAGCGGGAGGTGGGAGACCCAGTACTTC.

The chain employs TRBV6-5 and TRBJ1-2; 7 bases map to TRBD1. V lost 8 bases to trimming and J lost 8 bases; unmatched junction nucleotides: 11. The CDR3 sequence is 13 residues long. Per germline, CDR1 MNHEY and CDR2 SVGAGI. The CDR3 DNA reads TGTGCCAGCTCGACAGGGCCTGTGGGAGGCTACACCTTC. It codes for CASSTGPVGGYTF.

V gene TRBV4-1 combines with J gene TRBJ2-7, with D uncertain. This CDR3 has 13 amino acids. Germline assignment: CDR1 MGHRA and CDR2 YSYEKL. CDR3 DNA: TGCCCCTCCGCCTTCTCGGTTCCCTACGAGCAGTACTTC. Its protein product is CPSAFSVPYEQYF.

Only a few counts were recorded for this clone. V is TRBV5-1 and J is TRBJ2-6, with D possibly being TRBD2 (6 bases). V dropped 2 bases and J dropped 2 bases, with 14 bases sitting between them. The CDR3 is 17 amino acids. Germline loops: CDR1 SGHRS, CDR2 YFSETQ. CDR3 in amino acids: CASSLTPPGAGANVLTF. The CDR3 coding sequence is TGCGCCAGCAGCTTAACCCCTCCGGGGGCTGGGGCCAACGTCCTGACTTTC.

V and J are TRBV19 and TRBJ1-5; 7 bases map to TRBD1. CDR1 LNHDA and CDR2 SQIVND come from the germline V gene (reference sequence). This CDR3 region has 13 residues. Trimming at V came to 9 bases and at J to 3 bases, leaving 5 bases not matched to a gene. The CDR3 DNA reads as TGTGCCAGCCGGGACAGCGTCAATCAGCCCCAGCATTTT. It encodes CASRDSVNQPQHF.

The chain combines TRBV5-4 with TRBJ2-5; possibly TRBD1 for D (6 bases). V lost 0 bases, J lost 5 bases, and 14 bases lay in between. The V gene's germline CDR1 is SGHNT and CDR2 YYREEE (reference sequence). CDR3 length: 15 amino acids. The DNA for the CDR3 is TGTGCCAGCAGCTTGGGGGGGACAAATTTCGAGACCCAGTACTTC. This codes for CASSLGGTNFETQYF.

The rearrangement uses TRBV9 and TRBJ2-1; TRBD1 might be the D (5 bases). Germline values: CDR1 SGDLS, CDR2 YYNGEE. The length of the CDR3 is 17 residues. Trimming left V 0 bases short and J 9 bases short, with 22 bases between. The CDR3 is CASSVGPNRKGNGEQFF. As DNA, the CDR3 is TGTGCCAGCAGCGTAGGCCCGAACAGGAAGGGAAACGGTGAGCAGTTCTTC.

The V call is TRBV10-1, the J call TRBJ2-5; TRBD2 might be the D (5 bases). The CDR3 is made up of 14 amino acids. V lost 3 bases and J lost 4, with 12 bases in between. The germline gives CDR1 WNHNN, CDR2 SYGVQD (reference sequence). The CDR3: CASSDPGSAETQYF. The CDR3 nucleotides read TGCGCCAGCAGTGATCCGGGATCGGCAGAGACCCAGTACTTC.

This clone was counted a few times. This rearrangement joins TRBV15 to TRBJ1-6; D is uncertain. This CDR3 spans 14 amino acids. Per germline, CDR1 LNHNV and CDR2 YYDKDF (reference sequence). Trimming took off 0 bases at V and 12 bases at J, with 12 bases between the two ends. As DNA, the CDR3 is TGTGCCACCAGCAGAGACCGACAAGCCGGACCCCTCCACTTT. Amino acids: CATSRDRQAGPLHF.